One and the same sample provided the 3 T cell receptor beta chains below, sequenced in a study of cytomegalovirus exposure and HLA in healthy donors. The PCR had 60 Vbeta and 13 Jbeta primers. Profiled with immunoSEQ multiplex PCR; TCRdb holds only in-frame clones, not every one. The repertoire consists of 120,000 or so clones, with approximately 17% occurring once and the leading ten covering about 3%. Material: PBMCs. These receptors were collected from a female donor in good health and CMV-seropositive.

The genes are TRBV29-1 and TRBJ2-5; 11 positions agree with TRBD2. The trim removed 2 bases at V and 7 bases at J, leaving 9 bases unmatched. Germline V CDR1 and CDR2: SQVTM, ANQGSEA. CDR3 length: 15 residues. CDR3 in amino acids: CSVEILAGALGTQYF. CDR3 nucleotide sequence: TGCAGCGTTGAAATACTAGCGGGGGCCTTAGGGACCCAGTACTTC.

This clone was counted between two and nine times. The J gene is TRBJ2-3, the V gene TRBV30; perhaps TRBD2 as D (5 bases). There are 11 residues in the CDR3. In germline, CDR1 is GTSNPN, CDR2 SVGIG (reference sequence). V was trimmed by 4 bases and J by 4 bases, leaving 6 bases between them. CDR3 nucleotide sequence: TGTGCCTGGAAGAGGGCAGATACGCAGTATTTT. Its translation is CAWKRADTQYF.

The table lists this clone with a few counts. The CDR3 region has the DNA TGTGCCAGCAGTGACAGATCCTCTCAGTTCTTC. Encoded protein: CASSDRSSQFF. The chain carries TRBV2 and TRBJ2-1; D call uncertain. Germline V gives CDR1 SNHLY, CDR2 FYNNEI. The CDR3 loop spans 11 amino acids. The V end lost 3 bases, the J end lost 13 bases, and 10 bases lay between the germline ends.